The clone carrying this T cell receptor (beta chain) was picked up one time. Its cognate antigen is unknown. V was clipped by 4 bases and J by 2 bases, with 9 bases between them. This CDR3 has 13 residues. Germline lookup yields CDR1 SGHNT and CDR2 YYREEE (reference sequence). The time point here: recipient sample about 28 days before transplant, after cytoreduction. Recipients were bled about 28 days pretransplant and at posttransplant days 30, 100, 180. This sample was taken from a study of T cell clonotyping in hematopoietic cell transplantation. Study information: Pretransplant recipient samples were taken after cytoreduction.

The method was immunoSEQ multiplex PCR; TCRdb's version includes in-frame clones alone and lacks a portion of them. The top ten hold about 1.7% of the sample, which has 26,000 or so clones, approximately 82% seen once. General study points: Pathologically expanded recipient clonotypes increased progressively from day 30 to day 180 as diversity fell. Higher Inverse Simpson Index values in graft donor and pretransplant recipient predicted broader posttransplant TCR diversity.

This material consisted of peripheral blood mononuclear cells, taken before stem cell transplant. The chain combines TRBV5-4 with TRBJ1-2; a possible D gene is TRBD1 (5 bases). The receptor was isolated from a man in his forties or fifties with acute myeloid leukemia. Some clones in this sample may be carry-over from other donors' samples. CDR3 sequence reads: CASSPDRNYGYTF. Here the CDR3 DNA reads TGTGCCAGCAGCCCTGACAGAAACTATGGCTACACCTTC. The complete variable domain, with remaining parts taken from reference TRBV5-4 and TRBJ1-2, reads ETGVTQSPTHLIKTRGQQVTLRCSSQSGHNTVSWYQQALGQGPQFIFQYYREEENGRGNFPPRFSGLQFPNYSSELNVNALELDDSALYLCASSPDRNYGYTFGSGTRLTVV.